The 22 T cell receptor beta chains below come from one sample, sequenced in a study of blood T cell repertoires in COVID-19. Generated by immunoSEQ multiplex PCR, the TCRdb table keeps only in-frame clones and is missing some. The table lists about 480,000 clones, approximately 90% of them singletons, with approximately 4.3% in the top ten. The source material was peripheral blood. These receptor sequences come from a woman in her twenties or thirties with acute or convalescent COVID-19.

The gene calls are TRBV18 and TRBJ1-1; no clear D. The CDR3 loop spans 13 amino acids. Germline lookup yields CDR1 KGHSH and CDR2 LQKENI. Trimming left V 1 base short and J 3 bases short, with 6 bases between. The CDR3 region has the DNA TGTGCCAGCTCACCACAACAATACACTGAAGCTTTCTTT. Its protein product is CASSPQQYTEAFF.

As DNA, the CDR3 is TGTGCCAGCAGCCTTTGGACAGGCGGAGGGGAGCAGTACTTC. It encodes CASSLWTGGGEQYF. J is TRBJ2-7 and V is TRBV11-2; perhaps TRBD1 as D (7 bases). Germline V gene data show CDR1 as SGHAT and CDR2 as FQNNGV. This CDR3 is built from 14 residues. Trimming left V 5 bases short and J 7 bases short, with 18 bases between.

This sequence joins TRBV7-2 and TRBJ2-7; no firm D call. The CDR3 has 12 residues. Trimming removed 2 bases at V and 4 bases at J, with 6 bases between. Germline V gene data show CDR1 as SGHTA and CDR2 as FQGNSA. CDR3 DNA: TGTGCCAGCAGCTTATTAGCTTACGAGCAGTACTTC. Amino acids: CASSLLAYEQYF.

This chain links TRBV6-5 with TRBJ1-6; 7 nucleotides match TRBD1. Germline V gene sequence: CDR1 MNHEY, CDR2 SVGAGI. This CDR3 contains 12 residues. J was trimmed by 10 bases and V by 5 bases; bases with no gene match: 2. The CDR3 DNA follows: TGTGCCAGCAGTACAGGGGACTCACCCCTCCACTTT. This gives the protein CASSTGDSPLHF.

The CDR3 coding sequence is TGTGCCAGCAGCTCCCGGAGAGGGGGCTATGGCTACACCTTC. Protein product: CASSSRRGGYGYTF. The chain couples TRBV14 to TRBJ1-2, with a tentative D call TRBD1 (6 bases). This CDR3 region has 14 residues. Germline-derived CDR1 and CDR2 are SGHDN and FVKESK. Trimming removed 5 bases from V and 4 bases from J, with 14 bases in between. Together with reference TRBV14 and TRBJ1-2, the CDR3 gives the full variable domain: EAGVTQFPSHSVIEKGQTVTLRCDPISGHDNLYWYRRVMGKEIKFLLHFVKESKQDESGMPNNRFLAERTGGTYSTLKVQPAELEDSGVYFCASSSRRGGYGYTFGSGTRLTVV.

This clone appeared once. The rearrangement links TRBV5-1 to TRBJ2-1; the match to TRBD2 covers 13 bases. CDR3 length: 16 amino acids. Unmatched junction bases numbered 4, after V lost 3 bases and J lost 4 bases. The germline gives CDR1 SGHRS, CDR2 YFSETQ. CDR3 protein: CASSSRTSGGYNEQFF. The CDR3 region has the DNA TGCGCCAGCAGCTCTCGGACTAGCGGGGGATACAATGAGCAGTTCTTC.

The chain joins TRBV27 to TRBJ2-7; TRBD1 matches at 9 bases. The CDR3 has 14 residues. Trimming cost V 5 bases and J 4 bases; bases outside gene matches: 6. Germline V gives CDR1 MNHEY, CDR2 SMNVEV (reference sequence). DNA for the CDR3: TGTGCCAGCAGTGGACCGGGACAGGGTTACGAGCAGTACTTC. Translation: CASSGPGQGYEQYF.

This sequence joins TRBV28 and TRBJ2-7; 9 nucleotides line up with TRBD1. Unmatched junction bases numbered 3, after V lost 3 bases and J lost 3 bases. CDR1 is MDHEN and CDR2 is SYDVKM in the germline V gene. The CDR3 covers 14 residues. CDR3 nucleotide sequence: TGTGCCAGCAGTTTCTGGGACAGGGTCTACGAGCAGTACTTC. Residues: CASSFWDRVYEQYF.

The chain carries TRBV2 and TRBJ2-3; 8 positions agree with TRBD2. The CDR3 consists of 13 residues. CDR1 is SNHLY and CDR2 is FYNNEI in the germline V gene. With 6 bases clipped from V and 2 bases from J, the junction kept 1 base outside the gene matches. This CDR3 reads CASSGGATDTQYF. Written as DNA, the CDR3 is TGTGCCAGCAGCGGGGGGGCCACAGATACGCAGTATTTT.

This clone was seen a few times. J is TRBJ2-7 and V is TRBV19; the match to TRBD1 covers 7 bases. This CDR3 contains 15 residues. The junction had 7 bases not matched to a gene; V was cut back by 3 bases and J by 2 bases. The germline gives CDR1 LNHDA, CDR2 SQIVND (reference sequence). The CDR3 spells CASSIRDSFPYEQYF. The CDR3 nucleotides are TGTGCCAGTAGTATCAGGGACAGTTTCCCCTACGAGCAGTACTTC.

On this clone: The junction does not match germline at one end; this may be a read error. The chain has TRBV7-2 and TRBJ2-1; 10 bases align to TRBD2. Looked up from germline, CDR1 is SGHTA and CDR2 is FQGNSA. The CDR3 sequence is 18 residues long. CDR3 nucleotides: TGTGCCAGCAGCTTAAAGGTAGCGGGGGGAAGGCGTCCCCATGATCAGTTCTTC. As protein: CASSLKVAGGRRPHDQFF.

V usage is TRBV11-2 and J usage is TRBJ2-5, with TRBD1 matching 7 bases. With 3 bases clipped from V and 5 bases from J, the junction kept 3 bases outside the gene matches. Germline CDR1 reads SGHAT; CDR2 reads FQNNGV. The CDR3 length is 13 residues. This CDR3 is CASSFGTVETQYF. DNA for the CDR3: TGTGCCAGCAGCTTTGGGACAGTGGAGACCCAGTACTTC.

This chain links TRBV11-2 with TRBJ1-3, with 7 bases lining up with TRBD1. V dropped 5 bases and J dropped 4; count of bases not matched to a gene: 8. This CDR3 comprises 15 residues. Germline CDR1 is SGHAT and CDR2 is FQNNGV. The CDR3 spells CASSATGRPGNTIYF. In nucleotides, the CDR3 is TGTGCCAGCAGCGCGACAGGGCGCCCCGGAAACACCATATATTTT.

This clone occurred a few times. The V and J genes are TRBV18 and TRBJ1-2; tentative D call: TRBD1 (5 bases). V lost 0 bases to trimming and J lost 4 bases, with 15 bases between them. Germline values: CDR1 KGHSH, CDR2 LQKENI. This CDR3 has 16 amino acids. CDR3 bases: TGTGCCAGCTCACCACCGGAGGGGAGAGGTATCTATGGCTACACCTTC. Its translation is CASSPPEGRGIYGYTF.

This clone was recorded once. The chain joins TRBV27 to TRBJ1-4; TRBD1 matches at 9 bases. This CDR3 is built from 14 residues. Germline CDR1 is MNHEY and CDR2 is SMNVEV (reference sequence). The V gene end was trimmed by 6 bases and the J gene end by 8 bases; junction bases not matched to a gene: 7. CDR3 residues: CASSHGQGWEKLFF. The CDR3 DNA reads as TGTGCCAGCAGCCATGGACAGGGGTGGGAAAAACTGTTTTTT.

V and J are TRBV10-2 and TRBJ2-3, with 10 bases that match TRBD2. This CDR3 comprises 14 residues. V gave up 7 bases and J gave up 8 bases; unmatched junction bases: 9. Per the germline V gene, CDR1 is WSHSY and CDR2 is SAAADI. CDR3: CASISAGGPGTQYF. CDR3 sequence (DNA): TGCGCCAGCATTTCAGCGGGGGGGCCTGGTACGCAGTATTTT.

The J gene is TRBJ2-2, the V gene TRBV3-1 (or the pseudogene TRBV3-2); 10 bases are a match to TRBD1. This CDR3 region has 18 residues. V lost 3 bases to trimming and J lost 1 base; unmatched junction nucleotides: 8. Germline CDR1 and CDR2: LGHDT and YNNKEL (reference sequence). The CDR3 here is CASSHLFRTGGNTGELFF. In DNA, the CDR3 is TGTGCCAGCAGCCATCTCTTTAGGACAGGGGGGAACACCGGGGAGCTGTTTTTT.

The chain employs TRBV6-5 and TRBJ2-3, with D perhaps matching TRBD1 (6 bases). V lost 8 bases, J lost 1 base, and 13 bases lay in between. In germline, CDR1 is MNHEY, CDR2 SVGAGI. The CDR3 sequence is 14 residues long. The CDR3 reads CASGEGDGTDTQYF. CDR3 DNA sequence: TGTGCCAGCGGCGAGGGGGATGGCACAGATACGCAGTATTTT.

The chain has TRBV4-2 and TRBJ2-7; 12 nucleotides align to TRBD2. Unmatched junction bases numbered 0, after V lost 1 base and J lost 2 bases. Germline loops: CDR1 LGHNA, CDR2 YNFKEQ. The CDR3 sequence is 15 residues long. CDR3 loop: CASSQGTSGTYEQYF. The DNA of the CDR3 is TGTGCCAGCAGCCAAGGGACTAGCGGGACCTACGAGCAGTACTTC.

This clone has only one observation. V is TRBV18 and J is TRBJ1-1; no firm D call. The CDR3 is 15 residues long. V lost 6 bases, J lost 2 bases, and 16 bases lay in between. Germline assignment: CDR1 KGHSH and CDR2 LQKENI. CDR3 loop: CASSPSIERNTEAFF. For the CDR3, the DNA is TGTGCCAGCTCCCCAAGCATAGAGAGAAACACTGAAGCTTTCTTT. Full variable domain (missing parts from reference TRBV18 and TRBJ1-1): NAGVMQNPRHLVRRRGQEARLRCSPMKGHSHVYWYRQLPEEGLKFMVYLQKENIIDESGMPKERFSAEFPKEGPSILRIQQVVRGDSAAYFCASSPSIERNTEAFFGQGTRLTVV.

V is TRBV5-4 and J is TRBJ1-2, with 7 bases fitting TRBD1. This CDR3 has 14 residues. With 4 bases clipped from V and 2 bases from J, the junction kept 5 bases outside the gene matches. Germline V gives CDR1 SGHNT, CDR2 YYREEE (reference sequence). The CDR3 sequence: CASSPPGQNYGYTF. As DNA, the CDR3 is TGTGCCAGCAGCCCACCGGGACAGAACTATGGCTACACCTTC.

The chain carries TRBV28 and TRBJ1-1; a weak D match, TRBD1 (5 bases). In germline, CDR1 is MDHEN, CDR2 SYDVKM. The CDR3 runs to 13 residues. Trimming took off 3 bases at V and 7 bases at J, with 12 bases between the two ends. The CDR3 region is CASSFGRAIEAFF. CDR3 nucleotides: TGTGCCAGCAGTTTCGGCAGGGCTATTGAAGCTTTCTTT. The variable domain in full, with the rest retrieved from reference TRBV28 and TRBJ1-1, is DVKVTQSSRYLVKRTGEKVFLECVQDMDHENMFWYRQDPGLGLRLIYFSYDVKMKEKGDIPEGYSVSREKKERFSLILESASTNQTSMYLCASSFGRAIEAFFGQGTRLTVV.